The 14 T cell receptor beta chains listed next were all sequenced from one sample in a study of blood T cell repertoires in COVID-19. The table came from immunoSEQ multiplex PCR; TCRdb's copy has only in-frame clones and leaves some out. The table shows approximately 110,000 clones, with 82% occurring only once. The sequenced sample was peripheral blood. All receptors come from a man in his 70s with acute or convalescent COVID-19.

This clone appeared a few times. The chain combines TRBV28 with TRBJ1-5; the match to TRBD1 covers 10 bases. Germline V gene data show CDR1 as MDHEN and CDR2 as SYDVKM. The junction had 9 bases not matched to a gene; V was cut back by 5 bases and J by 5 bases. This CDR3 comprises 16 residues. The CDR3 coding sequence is TGTGCCAGCAGTCCCTCGACAGGGGGCGCTTATCAGCCCCAGCATTTT. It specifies CASSPSTGGAYQPQHF.

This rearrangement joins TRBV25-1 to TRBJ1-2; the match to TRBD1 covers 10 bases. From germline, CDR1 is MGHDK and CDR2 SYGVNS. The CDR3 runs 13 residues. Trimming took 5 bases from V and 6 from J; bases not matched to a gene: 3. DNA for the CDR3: TGTGCCAGCAGTATGGGACAGGGGAATGGCTACACCTTC. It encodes CASSMGQGNGYTF.

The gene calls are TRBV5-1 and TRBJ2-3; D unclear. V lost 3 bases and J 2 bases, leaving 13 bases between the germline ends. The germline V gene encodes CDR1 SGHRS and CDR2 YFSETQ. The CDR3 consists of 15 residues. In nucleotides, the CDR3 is TGCGCCAGCAGCTCTCAACTTATCCCCACAGATACGCAGTATTTT. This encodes CASSSQLIPTDTQYF.

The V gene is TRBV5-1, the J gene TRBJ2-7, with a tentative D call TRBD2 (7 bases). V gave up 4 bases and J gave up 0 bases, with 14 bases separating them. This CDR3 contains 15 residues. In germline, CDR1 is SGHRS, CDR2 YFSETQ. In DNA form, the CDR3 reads TGCGCCAGCAGCGGGGGGGCCCGGAGCTCCTACGAGCAGTACTTC. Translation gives CASSGGARSSYEQYF.

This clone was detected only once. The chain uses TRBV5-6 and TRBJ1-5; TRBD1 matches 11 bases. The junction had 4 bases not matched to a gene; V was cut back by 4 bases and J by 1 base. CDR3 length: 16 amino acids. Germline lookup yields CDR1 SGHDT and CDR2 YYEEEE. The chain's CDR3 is CASSLGQGASNQPQHF. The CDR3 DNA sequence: TGTGCCAGCAGCCTAGGACAGGGGGCGAGCAATCAGCCCCAGCATTTT.

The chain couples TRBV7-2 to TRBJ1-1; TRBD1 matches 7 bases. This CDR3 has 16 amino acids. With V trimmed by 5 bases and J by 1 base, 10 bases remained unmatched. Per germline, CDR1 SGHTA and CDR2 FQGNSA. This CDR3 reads CASSPGQVGWNTEAFF. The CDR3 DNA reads TGTGCCAGCAGCCCTGGACAGGTTGGTTGGAACACTGAAGCTTTCTTT.

In DNA form, the CDR3 reads TGCAGCGTTGAAACACAGGGGGTGGCTTTCTTT. Protein sequence: CSVETQGVAFF. V is TRBV29-1 and J is TRBJ1-1; 8 bases agree with TRBD1. The germline gives CDR1 SQVTM, CDR2 ANQGSEA. The CDR3 spans 11 residues. The V and J ends lost 2 bases and 11 bases, in that order; junction bases with no gene match: 4.

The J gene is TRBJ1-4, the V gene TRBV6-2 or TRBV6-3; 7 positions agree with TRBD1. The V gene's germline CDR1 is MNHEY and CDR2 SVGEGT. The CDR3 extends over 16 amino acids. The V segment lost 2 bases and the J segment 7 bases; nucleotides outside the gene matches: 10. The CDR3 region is CASSYPTGTVVEKLFF. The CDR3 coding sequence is TGTGCCAGCAGTTACCCTACCGGGACAGTGGTTGAAAAACTGTTTTTT.

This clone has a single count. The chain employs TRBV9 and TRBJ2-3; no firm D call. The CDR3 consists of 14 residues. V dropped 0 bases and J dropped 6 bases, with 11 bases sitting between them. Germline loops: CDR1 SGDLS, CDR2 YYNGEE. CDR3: CASSVGTSPDTQYF. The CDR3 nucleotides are TGTGCCAGCAGCGTAGGAACGAGCCCGGATACGCAGTATTTT.

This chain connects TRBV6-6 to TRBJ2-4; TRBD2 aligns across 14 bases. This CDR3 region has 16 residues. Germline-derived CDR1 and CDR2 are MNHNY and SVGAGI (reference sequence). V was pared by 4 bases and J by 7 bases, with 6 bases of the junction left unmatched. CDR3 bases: TGTGCCAGCAGTTCTGGGACTAGCGGGAGAATGAACATTCAGTACTTC. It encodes CASSSGTSGRMNIQYF.

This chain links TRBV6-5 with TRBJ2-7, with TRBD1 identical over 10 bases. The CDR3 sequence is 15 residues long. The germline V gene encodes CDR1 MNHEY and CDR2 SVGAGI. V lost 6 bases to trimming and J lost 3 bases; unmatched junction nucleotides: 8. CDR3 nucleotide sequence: TGTGCCAGCAGGCACCGGACAGGGGGAAACTACGAGCAGTACTTC. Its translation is CASRHRTGGNYEQYF.

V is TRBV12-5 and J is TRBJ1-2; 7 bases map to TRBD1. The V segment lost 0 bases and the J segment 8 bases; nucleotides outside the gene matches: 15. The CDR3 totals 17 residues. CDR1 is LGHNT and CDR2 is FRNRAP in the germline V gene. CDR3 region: CASGLVPRRGGLTGYTF. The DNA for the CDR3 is TGTGCTAGTGGTTTGGTACCCCGGAGAGGGGGCCTCACCGGCTACACCTTC.

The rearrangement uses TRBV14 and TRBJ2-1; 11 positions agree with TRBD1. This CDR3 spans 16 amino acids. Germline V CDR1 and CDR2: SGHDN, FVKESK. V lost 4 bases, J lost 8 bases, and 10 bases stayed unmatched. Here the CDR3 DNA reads TGTGCCAGCAGCCCGCTGGGGACAGGGGGAGTTTATGAGCAGTTCTTC. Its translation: CASSPLGTGGVYEQFF.

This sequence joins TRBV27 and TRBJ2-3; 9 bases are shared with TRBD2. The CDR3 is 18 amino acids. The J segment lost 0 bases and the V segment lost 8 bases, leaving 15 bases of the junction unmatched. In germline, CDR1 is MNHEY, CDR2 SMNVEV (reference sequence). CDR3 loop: CASSRRGGGDSSTDTQYF. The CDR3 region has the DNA TGTGCCAGCTCCCGGCGGGGGGGCGGGGATTCTAGCACAGATACGCAGTATTTT.